The 26 T cell receptor beta chains given below trace back to one sample, sequenced in a study of T cell repertoires in cytomegalovirus infection. One entry per CDR3 protein, called by TCRdb with MiXCR from the reads. The top ten clones hold about a tenth of a sample with fewer than 550,000 distinct CDR3 sequences, approximately 10% of them seen once. Sequencing was done on a sample of PBMCs. Source of these receptors: a human donor in good health (CMV status not recorded). Some clones in this sample may be carry-over from other donors' samples.

The chain has TRBV3-1 and TRBJ2-2; D might be TRBD1 or TRBD2, each matching 5 bases. The CDR3 is made up of 15 amino acids. Germline values: CDR1 LGHDT, CDR2 YNNKEL (reference sequence). V dropped 6 bases and J dropped 4 bases, with 15 bases sitting between them. CDR3 amino acids: CASRPGAWTTGELFF. CDR3 DNA sequence: TGTGCCAGCAGACCCGGGGCCTGGACCACCGGGGAGCTGTTTTTT.

This clonotype has only a few counts. The chain links TRBV5-5 to TRBJ2-1, with 8 bases matching TRBD2. The length of the CDR3 is 12 residues. Germline assignment: CDR1 SGHKS and CDR2 YYEKEE (reference sequence). J gave up 10 bases and V 6 bases, and 6 bases lay outside the gene matches. The CDR3 is CASKAGGGEQFF. CDR3 sequence (DNA): TGTGCCAGCAAGGCGGGGGGAGGAGAGCAGTTCTTC.

This chain links TRBV28 with TRBJ1-1; 9 nucleotides agree with TRBD1. V trimming: 5 bases; J trimming: 5 bases; junction bases outside the gene matches: 6. The CDR3 consists of 14 residues. The germline gives CDR1 MDHEN, CDR2 SYDVKM. The CDR3 loop is CASSGTGPQTEAFF. The CDR3 DNA sequence: TGTGCCAGCAGTGGGACAGGGCCCCAAACTGAAGCTTTCTTT. The variable domain in full, completed from reference TRBV28 and TRBJ1-1, reads DVKVTQSSRYLVKRTGEKVFLECVQDMDHENMFWYRQDPGLGLRLIYFSYDVKMKEKGDIPEGYSVSREKKERFSLILESASTNQTSMYLCASSGTGPQTEAFFGQGTRLTVV.

This clonotype has more than one count but fewer than ten. The V call is TRBV2, the J call TRBJ2-7, with 13 bases lining up with TRBD2. The CDR3 totals 15 residues. Unmatched junction bases numbered 8, after V lost 11 bases and J lost 1 base. CDR1 is SNHLY, CDR2 FYNNEI, per germline. The CDR3 loop reads CAVKGGLAGSYEQYF. The DNA of the CDR3 is TGTGCCGTGAAAGGGGGACTAGCGGGATCCTACGAGCAGTACTTC.

In nucleotides, the CDR3 is TGTGCCAGCAGGACGGCGGGGGAAGAGACCCAGTACTTC. This translates into CASRTAGEETQYF. This sequence joins TRBV7-9 and TRBJ2-5; 7 nucleotides align to TRBD2. With V trimmed by 6 bases and J by 3 bases, 4 bases remained unmatched. The CDR3 extends over 13 amino acids. CDR1 SEHNR and CDR2 FQNEAQ come from the germline V gene (reference sequence).

There are many counts of this clonotype. The chain uses TRBV19 and TRBJ1-5; D is undetermined. V lost 1 base to trimming and J lost 3 bases, with 13 bases between them. Germline V lookup: CDR1 LNHDA, CDR2 SQIVND (reference sequence). This CDR3 is built from 16 residues. The CDR3 bases are TGTGCCAGTAGTATAGGTTCCGGACCCTCCAATCAGCCCCAGCATTTT. Amino acid sequence: CASSIGSGPSNQPQHF.

This clonotype was detected many times. The V gene is TRBV7-2, the J gene TRBJ2-5; D is perhaps TRBD2 (6 bases). Germline values: CDR1 SGHTA, CDR2 FQGNSA. The ends were cut back, 2 bases at V and 2 bases at J, with 12 bases in the middle. The CDR3 loop spans 15 amino acids. CDR3 bases: TGTGCCAGCAGCTTATTTCCTCTAGCGCAAGAGACCCAGTACTTC. Amino acid sequence: CASSLFPLAQETQYF.

Many counts were recorded for this clonotype. The gene calls are TRBV20-1 and TRBJ2-4, with 13 bases that match TRBD2. Germline loops: CDR1 DFQATT, CDR2 SNEGSKA (reference sequence). The CDR3 length is 15 residues. V was clipped by 6 bases and J by 1 base; unmatched bases: 3. The CDR3 sequence is CSAGLAGEAKNIQYF. In nucleotides, the CDR3 is TGCAGTGCCGGACTAGCGGGGGAGGCCAAAAACATTCAGTACTTC.

This clonotype was seen ten or more times. The CDR3, as DNA: TGTGCCAGCAGCCTTCGGACAGGGGAGGAGACCCAGTACTTC. It yields the protein CASSLRTGEETQYF. The chain uses TRBV5-4 and TRBJ2-5, with TRBD1 matching over 9 bases. The germline V gene has CDR1 SGHNT and CDR2 YYREEE (reference sequence). The CDR3 is made up of 14 amino acids. The ends lost 4 bases at V and 5 bases at J; junction bases unmatched: 6.

The table lists this clonotype with many counts. J is TRBJ2-1 and V is TRBV2, with TRBD1 matching 8 bases. The junction had 18 bases not matched to a gene; V was cut back by 1 base and J by 1 base. Germline-derived CDR1 and CDR2 are SNHLY and FYNNEI. This CDR3 has 21 amino acids. The CDR3 reads CASSEGTGLLSLTVSYNEQFF. In DNA, the CDR3 is TGTGCCAGCAGTGAAGGGACAGGGCTCTTATCTCTCACCGTTTCCTACAATGAGCAGTTCTTC. Using reference TRBV2 and TRBJ2-1 for the parts outside the CDR3, the full variable domain is EPEVTQTPSHQVTQMGQEVILRCVPISNHLYFYWYRQILGQKVEFLVSFYNNEISEKSEIFDDQFSVERPDGSNFTLKIRSTKLEDSAMYFCASSEGTGLLSLTVSYNEQFFGPGTRLTVL.

This clonotype was counted many times. This chain links TRBV12-3 or TRBV12-4 with TRBJ1-5; D call uncertain. The CDR3 runs to 13 residues. Trimming removed 3 bases from V and 6 bases from J, with 9 bases in between. The CDR3 DNA follows: TGTGCCAGCAGTTTTGGATCGGGTCAGCCCCAGCATTTT. Amino acid sequence: CASSFGSGQPQHF.

This clonotype came up a few times. The rearrangement joins TRBV27 to TRBJ2-1, with D perhaps matching TRBD2 (6 bases). The V end was cut by 2 bases, the J end by 0 bases, with 8 bases between. Germline CDR1 MNHEY, CDR2 SMNVEV (reference sequence). The CDR3 totals 15 residues. CDR3 DNA: TGTGCCAGCAGTTTACGGGGGTTCTCCTACAATGAGCAGTTCTTC. This encodes CASSLRGFSYNEQFF.

The rearrangement links TRBV30 to TRBJ1-2; D not certain. This CDR3 has 11 residues. V was pared by 2 bases and J by 4 bases, with 5 bases between. Germline loops: CDR1 GTSNPN, CDR2 SVGIG (reference sequence). The DNA of the CDR3 is TGTGCCTGGAGTTATCTCTATGGCTACACCTTC. Its protein product is CAWSYLYGYTF.

In its sample, this clonotype was seen many times. V usage is TRBV12-3 or TRBV12-4 and J usage is TRBJ2-5; D is ambiguous. Trimming took 6 bases from V and 1 from J, leaving 15 bases between them. CDR3 length equals 15 residues. As DNA, the CDR3 is TGTGCCAGCAGAAAGGAACATGCCCTCCAAGAGACCCAGTACTTC. Translation: CASRKEHALQETQYF.

This clonotype has ten or more counts. This chain joins TRBV27 and TRBJ1-1, with a weak D call TRBD1 (6 bases). V was shortened by 5 bases and J by 1 base, with 14 bases between the two germline ends. The CDR3 is made up of 15 amino acids. The V gene's germline CDR1 is MNHEY and CDR2 SMNVEV (reference sequence). The CDR3 DNA is TGTGCCAGCAGTCCTGCCGGGACACCGAACACTGAAGCTTTCTTT. Protein product: CASSPAGTPNTEAFF.

This clonotype has at least ten counts. The V call is TRBV12-3 or TRBV12-4, the J call TRBJ2-7, with 10 bases matching TRBD1. The CDR3 is 16 amino acids. V trimming: 7 bases; J trimming: 0 bases; junction bases outside the gene matches: 9. CDR3 residues: CASILGGQGHSYEQYF. The CDR3 DNA sequence: TGTGCCAGCATCTTAGGGGGACAGGGGCACTCCTACGAGCAGTACTTC.

Comment on this clonotype: This may arise from a read error, as a much more abundant clone is one base away. The genes are TRBV12-3 or TRBV12-4 and TRBJ2-7; D may be TRBD1 (6 bases). There are 12 residues in the CDR3. The CDR3 DNA sequence: TGTGCCAGCAGTTGGTCCGAGGGGGAGCGGTACTTC. This codes for CASSWSEGERYF.

In its sample, this clonotype was seen many times. As DNA, the CDR3 is TGTGCCAGCAGCCAACTCGGTTCGGACATTCAGTACTTC. Amino acids: CASSQLGSDIQYF. The chain uses TRBV5-5 and TRBJ2-4; no clear D. The germline V gene encodes CDR1 SGHKS and CDR2 YYEKEE (reference sequence). Trimming pared 4 bases from V and 8 bases from J, leaving 13 bases between. CDR3 length: 13 residues.

This clonotype was recorded a few times. The chain recombines TRBV5-1 with TRBJ1-5; tentatively, D is TRBD1 (5 bases). The CDR3 totals 15 residues. Germline V gives CDR1 SGHRS, CDR2 YFSETQ. Trimming took off 4 bases at V and 1 base at J, with 12 bases between the two ends. The CDR3, as DNA: TGCGCCAGCAGCACCGGGGGTATGAGCAATCAGCCCCAGCATTTT. Translating it yields CASSTGGMSNQPQHF.

This clonotype was observed many times. J is TRBJ2-7 and V is TRBV7-2; the match to TRBD2 covers 8 bases. J gave up 2 bases and V 1 base, and 4 bases lay outside the gene matches. The CDR3 totals 15 residues. Per germline, CDR1 SGHTA and CDR2 FQGNSA. In DNA, the CDR3 is TGTGCCAGCAGCTTAGGACTAGCGATTACCTACGAGCAGTACTTC. This encodes CASSLGLAITYEQYF. Combining the CDR3 with reference TRBV7-2 and TRBJ2-7 gives the whole variable domain GAGVSQSPSNKVTEKGKDVELRCDPISGHTALYWYRQSLGQGLEFLIYFQGNSAPDKSGLPSDRFSAERTGGSVSTLTIQRTQQEDSAVYLCASSLGLAITYEQYFGPGTRLTVT.

This clonotype has a handful of counts. The V and J genes are TRBV20-1 and TRBJ2-1; possible D gene TRBD1, 7 bases. Germline CDR1 and CDR2: DFQATT and SNEGSKA (reference sequence). The CDR3 contains 14 residues. Deletions cut 5 bases from V and 4 bases from J, with 15 bases between. The CDR3 is CSAAEGAGYNEQFF. CDR3 nucleotide sequence: TGCAGTGCTGCGGAGGGGGCGGGTTACAATGAGCAGTTCTTC.

This clonotype occurred a few times. J is TRBJ1-2 and V is TRBV28, with 7 nucleotides matching TRBD1. V was pared by 6 bases and J by 8 bases, with 9 bases of the junction left unmatched. The V gene's germline CDR1 is MDHEN and CDR2 SYDVKM. This CDR3 has 13 residues. The CDR3 sequence: CASRLKGAQGYTF. CDR3 bases: TGTGCCAGCAGGCTAAAGGGGGCGCAGGGCTACACCTTC.

The table lists this clonotype with many counts. The J gene is TRBJ2-2, the V gene TRBV14; D is ambiguous. The CDR3 is 13 residues long. Trimming removed 2 bases from V and 7 bases from J, with 8 bases in between. Germline loops: CDR1 SGHDN, CDR2 FVKESK. The CDR3 reads CASSQTLGGELFF. The CDR3 coding sequence is TGTGCCAGCAGCCAAACCCTCGGCGGGGAGCTGTTTTTT. The full variable domain, with the rest looked up from reference TRBV14 and TRBJ2-2, is EAGVTQFPSHSVIEKGQTVTLRCDPISGHDNLYWYRRVMGKEIKFLLHFVKESKQDESGMPNNRFLAERTGGTYSTLKVQPAELEDSGVYFCASSQTLGGELFFGEGSRLTVL.

This clonotype was observed at least ten times. The chain links TRBV7-2 to TRBJ2-7; no definite D call. V was cut by 3 bases and J by 5 bases, with 17 bases left in between. This CDR3 comprises 15 residues. Germline CDR1 reads SGHTA; CDR2 reads FQGNSA. The DNA of the CDR3 is TGTGCCAGCAGCTTGGGGTCTACGGTTCTGAACGAGCAGTACTTC. Translated, it gives CASSLGSTVLNEQYF.

This chain connects TRBV19 to TRBJ1-1; D not certain. CDR3 length equals 15 residues. Germline V gives CDR1 LNHDA, CDR2 SQIVND (reference sequence). V was cut by 4 bases and J by 1 base, with 13 bases left in between. DNA of the CDR3: TGTGCCAGTAGTAACCCCCAGGAGGGGAACACTGAAGCTTTCTTT. Translated, it gives CASSNPQEGNTEAFF.

The V call is TRBV28, the J call TRBJ2-1, with 7 nucleotides matching TRBD2. CDR1 is MDHEN and CDR2 is SYDVKM in the germline V gene. The length of the CDR3 is 15 residues. The ends lost 2 bases at V and 3 bases at J; junction bases unmatched: 4. The CDR3 DNA follows: TGTGCCAGCAGTTTAATGGCTAGCGGCTACAATGAGCAGTTCTTC. Translating gives CASSLMASGYNEQFF. Complete variable domain (other parts from reference TRBV28 and TRBJ2-1): DVKVTQSSRYLVKRTGEKVFLECVQDMDHENMFWYRQDPGLGLRLIYFSYDVKMKEKGDIPEGYSVSREKKERFSLILESASTNQTSMYLCASSLMASGYNEQFFGPGTRLTVL.